These 25 T cell receptor beta chains were sequenced from one sample in a study of OX40 agonist ivuxolimab in advanced cancers. The repertoire was sequenced with immunoSEQ multiplex PCR; TCRdb's copy has only in-frame clones and lacks some. The table records 48,000 or so clones, approximately 86% of them present only once. Sample: CD4+ or CD8+ T cells sorted from blood, taken in a trial of the OX40 agonist ivuxolimab. These receptors all stem from an adult with an advanced solid tumor such as melanoma, head and neck, liver or kidney cancer.

In this sample, this clone turned up once. The chain couples TRBV4-1 to TRBJ1-4, with no clear D. V shed 1 base and J shed 7 bases, with 1 base lying between them. Per the germline V gene, CDR1 is MGHRA and CDR2 is YSYEKL. The CDR3 totals 11 residues. As DNA, the CDR3 is TGCGCCAGCAGCCAAGGTGAAAAACTGTTTTTT. Translating it yields CASSQGEKLFF.

The chain carries TRBV19 and TRBJ2-1; possible D gene TRBD2, 6 bases. CDR3 size: 11 residues. Germline V CDR1 and CDR2: LNHDA, SQIVND (reference sequence). V was pared by 3 bases and J by 15 bases, with 12 bases between. DNA for the CDR3: TGTGCCAGTAGTATCGGGGGTGACCTGTTCTTC. This codes for CASSIGGDLFF.

The chain is built from TRBV6-1 and TRBJ1-2; D may be TRBD1 (5 bases). The CDR3 is 12 residues long. The V end was cut by 8 bases, the J end by 5 bases, with 12 bases between. CDR1 MNHNS and CDR2 SASEGT come from the germline V gene. CDR3 sequence (DNA): TGTGCCAGCTTGGGGGACGGGTATGGCTACACCTTC. It encodes CASLGDGYGYTF.

The chain combines TRBV4-1 with TRBJ2-7; D unclear. The CDR3 contains 16 residues. V dropped 0 bases and J dropped 4 bases, with 16 bases sitting between them. Germline V gene data show CDR1 as MGHRA and CDR2 as YSYEKL. The CDR3 nucleotides read TGCGCCAGCAGCCAAGATCAAACCGGATCCGTATACGAGCAGTACTTC. Translated: CASSQDQTGSVYEQYF.

This chain connects TRBV11-2 to TRBJ2-1; D is possibly TRBD1 or TRBD2 (5 bases each). From germline, CDR1 is SGHAT and CDR2 FQNNGV. V was cut by 0 bases and J by 8 bases, with 14 bases left in between. CDR3 length: 15 residues. The DNA of the CDR3 is TGTGCCAGCAGCTTAGATGGGGGTAGGGTGGATGAGCAGTTCTTC. Translation: CASSLDGGRVDEQFF.

CDR3 loop: CASRSALSGGSSYNEQFF. CDR3 DNA: TGTGCCAGCAGATCGGCCCTCAGCGGGGGGAGCTCCTACAATGAGCAGTTCTTC. The chain recombines TRBV5-4 with TRBJ2-1; 9 bases align to TRBD2. V shed 5 bases, J shed 0 bases, and the junction held 12 bases outside the gene matches. This CDR3 contains 18 residues. Per germline, CDR1 SGHNT and CDR2 YYREEE (reference sequence).

The genes are TRBV4-2 and TRBJ1-6; the D is unclear. The V end was cut by 4 bases, the J end by 3 bases, with 4 bases between. CDR1 is LGHNA, CDR2 YNFKEQ, per germline. The CDR3 sequence is 13 residues long. CDR3 DNA: TGTGCCAGCAGCCGGGACTATAATTCACCCCTCCACTTT. Protein sequence: CASSRDYNSPLHF.

This clone showed up just a few times. The chain combines TRBV6-5 with TRBJ1-6; TRBD1 matches 8 bases. The CDR3 sequence is 15 residues long. Germline assignment: CDR1 MNHEY and CDR2 SVGAGI. After removal of 6 bases from V and 10 bases from J, the junction contained 11 bases not matched to a gene. CDR3 protein: CASSQFGQGDSPLHF. The CDR3 coding sequence is TGTGCCAGCAGCCAATTCGGACAGGGAGACTCACCCCTCCACTTT.

The rearrangement uses TRBV5-6 and TRBJ2-2; D unresolved. CDR1 SGHDT and CDR2 YYEEEE come from the germline V gene. V was clipped by 0 bases and J by 6 bases, with 6 bases between them. The CDR3 totals 13 residues. Written as DNA, the CDR3 is TGTGCCAGCAGCTTGGCCGTCCCCGGGGAGCTGTTTTTT. It yields the protein CASSLAVPGELFF.

The CDR3, as DNA: TGTGCCAGTAGTTCTCGCAGGGAAGGGTCACCCCTCCACTTT. Its translation: CASSSRREGSPLHF. This chain links TRBV19 with TRBJ1-6, with a tentative D call TRBD1 (5 bases). The length of the CDR3 is 14 residues. The V end lost 5 bases, the J end lost 10 bases, and 15 bases lay between the germline ends. Germline V gene lookup returns CDR1 LNHDA and CDR2 SQIVND (reference sequence).

The rearrangement joins TRBV5-1 to TRBJ1-2; 7 bases match TRBD1. Germline CDR1 is SGHRS and CDR2 is YFSETQ. The CDR3 runs to 13 residues. Germline trimming cut 2 bases from V and 8 bases from J; bases unmatched to any gene: 6. The CDR3 loop reads CASSFGQADGYTF. The DNA for the CDR3 is TGCGCCAGCAGCTTTGGACAGGCTGACGGCTACACCTTC.

This chain uses TRBV7-3 with TRBJ1-1; D is perhaps TRBD1 (5 bases). Germline V gene lookup returns CDR1 SGHTA and CDR2 FQGTGA. V dropped 3 bases and J dropped 1 base, with 12 bases sitting between them. This CDR3 has 15 amino acids. The CDR3 sequence: CASSLQGGENTEAFF. The CDR3 DNA follows: TGTGCCAGCAGCTTGCAGGGCGGCGAGAACACTGAAGCTTTCTTT.

The chain recombines TRBV30 with TRBJ1-2; the match to TRBD1 covers 8 bases. The CDR3 totals 13 residues. CDR1 and CDR2 (germline): GTSNPN, SVGIG (reference sequence). V was clipped by 7 bases and J by 4 bases; unmatched bases: 8. CDR3 in amino acids: CASRIQGGYGYTF. The CDR3 DNA reads as TGTGCCTCGCGAATACAGGGGGGCTATGGCTACACCTTC.

The chain recombines TRBV4-3 with TRBJ2-1, with D tentatively TRBD1 (7 bases). This CDR3 comprises 14 residues. Germline loops: CDR1 LGHNA, CDR2 YSLEER. V dropped 2 bases and J dropped 10 bases, with 15 bases sitting between them. The CDR3 loop is CASSQIQGGREQFF. The CDR3 nucleotides are TGCGCCAGCAGCCAAATCCAGGGGGGTCGGGAGCAGTTCTTC.

This clone was seen more than once but under ten times. The V call is TRBV27, the J call TRBJ1-1; 8 bases map to TRBD1. The CDR3 is made up of 15 amino acids. V shed 5 bases and J 3 bases; nucleotides not matched to a gene: 8. From germline, CDR1 is MNHEY and CDR2 SMNVEV (reference sequence). CDR3 sequence (DNA): TGTGCCAGCAGTCCAAGACAGGGGTCCGACACTGAAGCTTTCTTT. Translating gives CASSPRQGSDTEAFF.

The sample holds a few counts of this clone. The chain joins TRBV7-9 to TRBJ2-7, with 12 nucleotides matching TRBD1. The CDR3 sequence is 15 residues long. Trimming took 5 bases from V and 5 from J; bases not matched to a gene: 7. Looked up from germline, CDR1 is SEHNR and CDR2 is FQNEAQ (reference sequence). CDR3 sequence (DNA): TGTGCCAGCAGCCCCAAGGGGACAGGGGGCCACGAGCAGTACTTC. This codes for CASSPKGTGGHEQYF.

This clone was detected only once. The V gene is TRBV6-6, the J gene TRBJ1-2; tentatively, D is TRBD1 (6 bases). The germline V and J ends were trimmed by 7 bases and 7 bases, with 13 bases remaining between them. Germline V CDR1 and CDR2: MNHNY, SVGAGI (reference sequence). The CDR3 extends over 12 amino acids. CDR3 sequence reads: CASTQGFGGYTF. CDR3 DNA: TGTGCCAGCACACAGGGTTTTGGTGGCTACACCTTC.

The chain uses TRBV7-6 and TRBJ2-5; TRBD1 matches at 8 bases. Germline values: CDR1 SGHVS, CDR2 FNYEAQ. CDR3 length: 15 residues. Unmatched junction bases numbered 9, after V lost 4 bases and J lost 5 bases. The CDR3 reads CASSSAGGSRETQYF. For the CDR3, the DNA is TGTGCCAGCAGCTCGGCAGGGGGCAGTAGGGAGACCCAGTACTTC.

The chain combines TRBV5-1 with TRBJ2-7, with TRBD2 matching 9 bases. J lost 0 bases, V lost 0 bases, and 16 bases had no gene match. The germline V gene has CDR1 SGHRS and CDR2 YFSETQ. The CDR3 is made up of 20 amino acids. CDR3 in DNA: TGCGCCAGCAGCTTGGCCCTCAGAGCGGGAGGTACTACTAGCTCCTACGAGCAGTACTTC. Translated, it gives CASSLALRAGGTTSSYEQYF.

The chain is built from TRBV5-1 and TRBJ2-1; TRBD2 might be the D (5 bases). Trimming stripped 1 base from V and 11 bases from J, with 7 bases between. This CDR3 spans 11 amino acids. Germline CDR1 reads SGHRS; CDR2 reads YFSETQ. The CDR3 nucleotides are TGCGCCAGCAGCTTGTCGGGGAAGCAGTTCTTC. It translates to CASSLSGKQFF.

The rearrangement joins TRBV11-2 to TRBJ2-1, with TRBD2 identical over 12 bases. V gave up 1 base and J gave up 7 bases; unmatched junction bases: 14. CDR1 SGHAT and CDR2 FQNNGV come from the germline V gene. The CDR3 contains 19 residues. The CDR3 nucleotides are TGTGCCAGCAGCTTAGGGCGGCTAGCGGGAGGGACCTCTGTGAATGAGCAGTTCTTC. It codes for CASSLGRLAGGTSVNEQFF.

The rearrangement links TRBV10-1 to TRBJ1-4; weak D call: TRBD1 (6 bases). Trimming took off 3 bases at V and 7 bases at J, with 12 bases between the two ends. Germline CDR1 WNHNN, CDR2 SYGVQD (reference sequence). This CDR3 contains 14 residues. The CDR3 protein is CASSESRGGEKLFF. CDR3 nucleotide sequence: TGCGCCAGCAGTGAATCCAGGGGAGGTGAAAAACTGTTTTTT.

The chain is built from TRBV5-4 and TRBJ2-3, with D possibly TRBD1 on 5 matching bases. The germline gives CDR1 SGHNT, CDR2 YYREEE (reference sequence). Trimming shortened V by 4 bases and J by 3 bases, and 18 bases separated the two germline ends. The CDR3 runs to 16 residues. Here the CDR3 DNA reads TGTGCCAGCAGCCAGGGTTCCTCTAGGTCGACAGATACGCAGTATTTT. Translating it yields CASSQGSSRSTDTQYF.

The chain recombines TRBV7-9 with TRBJ2-4, with D tentatively TRBD1 or TRBD2 (6 bases each). There are 14 residues in the CDR3. V dropped 4 bases and J dropped 8 bases, with 15 bases sitting between them. Germline CDR1 reads SEHNR; CDR2 reads FQNEAQ (reference sequence). CDR3 amino acids: CASSSGLYRDIQYF. The CDR3 DNA is TGTGCCAGCAGCTCGGGACTGTACAGGGACATTCAGTACTTC.

The chain recombines TRBV4-2 with TRBJ2-5, with D unclear. The CDR3 spans 15 residues. The germline V and J ends were trimmed by 4 bases and 3 bases, with 15 bases remaining between them. Germline loops: CDR1 LGHNA, CDR2 YNFKEQ. The CDR3 loop reads CASSRTSRLEETQYF. The CDR3 coding sequence is TGTGCCAGCAGCCGCACCTCGAGACTTGAAGAGACCCAGTACTTC.